Listed here are 14 T cell receptor beta chains from one sample, sequenced in a study of blood T cell repertoires in COVID-19. Clones were sequenced by immunoSEQ multiplex PCR, and TCRdb holds only the in-frame ones, with some missing. The table records 250,000 to 300,000 clones, over 75% of them present only once. The sample consisted of PBMCs or T cells enriched from blood (not recorded which). The origin of the receptors is a man between 18 and 35 years old who had recovered from COVID-19.

The chain has TRBV4-1 and TRBJ2-6; 11 bases agree with TRBD1. J was trimmed by 3 bases and V by 0 bases; bases with no gene match: 4. Germline V gene data show CDR1 as MGHRA and CDR2 as YSYEKL. The CDR3 is made up of 18 amino acids. The CDR3 spells CASSQDGQGADGANVLTF. DNA of the CDR3: TGCGCCAGCAGCCAAGATGGACAGGGGGCTGATGGGGCCAACGTCCTGACTTTC.

V gene TRBV2 combines with J gene TRBJ2-4; D is unresolved. This CDR3 has 12 residues. Trimming left V 6 bases short and J 9 bases short, with 12 bases between. The V gene's germline CDR1 is SNHLY and CDR2 FYNNEI. CDR3 DNA: TGTGCCAGCAGACCAAACCCGGGCATTCAGTACTTC. Its translation: CASRPNPGIQYF.

In nucleotides, the CDR3 is TGCGCCAGCAGTTTCGGGACTAGCGGGAAAGAAGAGACCCAGTACTTC. Translating it yields CASSFGTSGKEETQYF. The rearrangement links TRBV10-2 to TRBJ2-5; TRBD2 matches at 13 bases. The germline V gene encodes CDR1 WSHSY and CDR2 SAAADI. CDR3 length equals 16 residues. J was trimmed by 3 bases and V by 5 bases; bases with no gene match: 6.

The chain links TRBV6-1 to TRBJ1-6, with TRBD1 identical over 7 bases. In germline, CDR1 is MNHNS, CDR2 SASEGT. V lost 3 bases, J lost 0 bases, and 2 bases stayed unmatched. The CDR3 consists of 16 residues. DNA for the CDR3: TGTGCCAGCAGTGACAGGGGGAGCTCCTATAATTCACCCCTCCACTTT. Protein product: CASSDRGSSYNSPLHF.

The chain employs TRBV5-1 and TRBJ2-2; weak D call: TRBD2 (5 bases). CDR1 SGHRS and CDR2 YFSETQ come from the germline V gene. The CDR3 is made up of 14 amino acids. V shed 0 bases and J shed 4 bases, with 7 bases lying between them. CDR3 coding DNA: TGCGCCAGCAGCTTGGCCGCGGGCACCGGGGAGCTGTTTTTT. Its translation: CASSLAAGTGELFF.

The CDR3 DNA is TGTGCCAGCAGCAGCGGGCCCAGCAATCAGCCCCAGCATTTT. Its protein product is CASSSGPSNQPQHF. The V and J genes are TRBV28 and TRBJ1-5; D unclear. Trimming pared 6 bases from V and 1 base from J, leaving 10 bases between. The CDR3 is 14 residues long. Per the germline V gene, CDR1 is MDHEN and CDR2 is SYDVKM.

This chain joins TRBV30 and TRBJ1-5, with 7 bases lining up with TRBD1. Trimming took 1 base from V and 6 from J; bases not matched to a gene: 6. Germline CDR1 reads GTSNPN; CDR2 reads SVGIG (reference sequence). The CDR3 runs 14 residues. CDR3 in amino acids: CAWSGQGRGQPQHF. The CDR3 DNA reads TGTGCCTGGAGTGGACAGGGACGAGGTCAGCCCCAGCATTTT.

V is TRBV6-5 and J is TRBJ2-7; D might be TRBD2 (5 bases). The CDR3 length is 13 residues. V gave up 3 bases and J gave up 2 bases, with 8 bases separating them. CDR1 and CDR2 from the germline V gene are MNHEY and SVGAGI. CDR3 amino acids: CASSYRETYEQYF. DNA for the CDR3: TGTGCCAGCAGTTATCGGGAAACCTACGAGCAGTACTTC.

This clone was seen a handful of times. V is TRBV7-9 and J is TRBJ2-7; 8 bases map to TRBD1. Germline loops: CDR1 SEHNR, CDR2 FQNEAQ (reference sequence). Losses at the gene ends were 3 bases for V and 1 base for J; bases not matched to a gene: 2. The CDR3 is made up of 14 amino acids. CDR3 sequence reads: CASSFGQGSYEQYF. The CDR3 DNA follows: TGTGCCAGCAGCTTCGGACAGGGATCCTACGAGCAGTACTTC.

This clone was detected only once. The V and J genes are TRBV13 and TRBJ1-1, with D possibly being TRBD1 (5 bases). The CDR3 runs 14 residues. V was trimmed by 3 bases and J by 6 bases, leaving 14 bases between them. Germline CDR1 and CDR2: PRHDT and FYEKMQ (reference sequence). CDR3 amino acids: CASSFQGGTSEAFF. The CDR3 nucleotides are TGTGCCAGCAGCTTCCAGGGCGGTACCTCTGAAGCTTTCTTT.

This chain joins TRBV19 and TRBJ2-7; D not resolved. This CDR3 is 14 amino acids long. The V gene lost 4 bases and the J gene lost 5 bases, with 15 bases spanning the gap. Germline CDR1 and CDR2: LNHDA and SQIVND (reference sequence). The CDR3, as DNA: TGTGCCAGTAGTAAGACTGGGTATCTCGACGAGCAGTACTTC. It is translated as CASSKTGYLDEQYF. The full variable domain, with the rest looked up from reference TRBV19 and TRBJ2-7, is DGGITQSPKYLFRKEGQNVTLSCEQNLNHDAMYWYRQDPGQGLRLIYYSQIVNDFQKGDIAEGYSVSREKKESFPLTVTSAQKNPTAFYLCASSKTGYLDEQYFGPGTRLTVT.

CDR3 region: CASGFVRDRGYEQYF. As DNA, the CDR3 is TGTGCTAGTGGCTTTGTCCGGGACAGGGGCTACGAGCAGTACTTC. The chain carries TRBV12-5 and TRBJ2-7, with TRBD1 identical over 10 bases. Germline lookup yields CDR1 LGHNT and CDR2 FRNRAP. Trimming cost V 6 bases and J 3 bases; bases outside gene matches: 8. The CDR3 is made up of 15 amino acids. Full variable domain (outside the CDR3, taken from reference TRBV12-5 and TRBJ2-7): DARVTQTPRHKVTEMGQEVTMRCQPILGHNTVFWYRQTMMQGLELLAYFRNRAPLDDSGMPKDRFSAEMPDATLATLKIQPSEPRDSAVYFCASGFVRDRGYEQYFGPGTRLTVT.

This rearrangement joins TRBV19 to TRBJ2-3, with 14 bases lining up with TRBD2. This CDR3 comprises 16 residues. With V trimmed by 5 bases and J by 4 bases, 5 bases remained unmatched. From germline, CDR1 is LNHDA and CDR2 SQIVND (reference sequence). DNA of the CDR3: TGTGCCAGTAGTTCCCGACTAGCGGGAGGGCCAGATACGCAGTATTTT. This translates into CASSSRLAGGPDTQYF.

The chain links TRBV29-1 to TRBJ1-1; TRBD1 is a possible D gene (5 bases). The CDR3 totals 16 residues. With 0 bases removed from V and 0 bases from J, the gap between germline ends came to 14 bases. Per germline, CDR1 SQVTM and CDR2 ANQGSEA. The DNA for the CDR3 is TGCAGCGTTGAAGATCGGGGGTCCGTCGTGAACACTGAAGCTTTCTTT. Translating it yields CSVEDRGSVVNTEAFF.